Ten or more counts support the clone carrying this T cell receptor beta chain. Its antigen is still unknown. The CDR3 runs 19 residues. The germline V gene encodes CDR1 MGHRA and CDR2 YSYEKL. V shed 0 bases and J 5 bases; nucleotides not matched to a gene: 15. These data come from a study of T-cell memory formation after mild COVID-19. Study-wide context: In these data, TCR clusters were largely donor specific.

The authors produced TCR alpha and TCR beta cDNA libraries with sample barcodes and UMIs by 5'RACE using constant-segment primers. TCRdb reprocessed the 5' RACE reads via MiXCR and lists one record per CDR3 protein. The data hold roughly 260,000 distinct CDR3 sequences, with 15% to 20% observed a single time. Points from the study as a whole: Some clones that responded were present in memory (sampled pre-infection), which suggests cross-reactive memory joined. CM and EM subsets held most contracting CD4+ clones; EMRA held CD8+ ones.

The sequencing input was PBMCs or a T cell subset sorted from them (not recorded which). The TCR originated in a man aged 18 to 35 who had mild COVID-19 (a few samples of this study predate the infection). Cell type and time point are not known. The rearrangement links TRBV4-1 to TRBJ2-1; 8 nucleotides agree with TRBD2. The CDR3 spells CASSQDKASGRGRDNEQFF. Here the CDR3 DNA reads TGCGCCAGCAGCCAAGATAAGGCTAGCGGGCGGGGGAGAGACAATGAGCAGTTCTTC.